Included here is one T cell receptor beta chain sequence, with context. Its antigen is unknown. The libraries were made with immunoSEQ version 4 in survey mode. Each sample used up to 1 ug genomic DNA diluted to approximately 9.2 ng/uL. TCRdb's table, derived via immunoSEQ multiplex PCR, lists solely in-frame clones and lacks some. This table holds roughly 16,000 clones, about 61% found once. This entry is derived from a study of persistence of HIV-infected CD4 T cells. Study findings and constraints: Within sorted populations, more oligoclonal TCRs accompanied more oligoclonal proviruses.

The germline V and J ends were trimmed by 2 bases and 10 bases, with 14 bases remaining between them. Looked up from germline, CDR1 is MNHEY and CDR2 is SVGAGI. This CDR3 is 14 amino acids long. Stimulation used around 9.1 ug/mL lysate from CMV-infected fibroblasts. CD4+ T cells upregulating both CD40 ligand and CD69 were sorted as responding cells. Anti-CD28/CD49d costimulation, CD40-blocking antibody and enfuvirtide were given to CD8-depleted PBMCs for about 19 hours. This chain joins TRBV6-5 and TRBJ1-4; tentative D call: TRBD1 (5 bases). The source was CD4+ T cells sorted from PBMCs after roughly 19-hour stimulation, collected from a patient who received antiretroviral therapy. The TCR was taken from an adult woman with HIV who was CMV-seropositive. The DNA of the CDR3 is TGTGCCAGCAGTTACCCCCCGGAGGGGCCAAAACTGTTTTTT. Translation: CASSYPPEGPKLFF.